Listed here are 10 T cell receptor beta chains from one sample, sequenced in a study of PD-1 blockade in classical Hodgkin lymphoma. Described time point: cycle 4 day 1 (C4D1), after more than 5 weeks of nivolumab. Following autologous stem cell transplantation, relapse occurred in every patient, and exposure to brentuximab vedotin varied. The data were produced by immunoSEQ multiplex PCR, yet TCRdb's version contains in-frame clones alone and is incomplete. In the table there are tens of thousands of clones, 90% to 95% of which are singletons. Sequenced here: peripheral blood mononuclear cells (PBMCs), sampled before the fourth cycle of nivolumab. These receptors all come from a human donor with classical Hodgkin lymphoma.

The chain has TRBV27 and TRBJ2-7, with 12 bases lining up with TRBD2. Losses at the gene ends were 6 bases for V and 4 bases for J; bases not matched to a gene: 7. CDR3 length: 15 amino acids. Germline CDR1 reads MNHEY; CDR2 reads SMNVEV (reference sequence). The CDR3: CASRNGLAGLYEQYF. CDR3 coding DNA: TGTGCCAGCAGGAACGGACTAGCGGGATTGTACGAGCAGTACTTC.

The genes are TRBV27 and TRBJ2-7, with D tentatively TRBD2 (6 bases). CDR3 length equals 16 residues. Trimming pared 4 bases from V and 4 bases from J, leaving 20 bases between. Germline V gives CDR1 MNHEY, CDR2 SMNVEV (reference sequence). This chain's CDR3 is CASSYSIAEEIYEQYF. The DNA for the CDR3 is TGTGCCAGCAGTTATTCTATAGCGGAGGAAATTTACGAGCAGTACTTC.

The V call is TRBV28, the J call TRBJ2-3; 7 nucleotides match TRBD1. J lost 5 bases, V lost 9 bases, and 11 bases had no gene match. Germline V lookup: CDR1 MDHEN, CDR2 SYDVKM. The CDR3 totals 14 residues. The CDR3 bases are TGTGCCAGTGAACGCGACAGGGAACTAGATACGCAGTATTTT. It encodes CASERDRELDTQYF.

This clone was observed once. The chain recombines TRBV4-1 with TRBJ1-1; D gene uncertain. This CDR3 has 14 amino acids. V was clipped by 0 bases and J by 1 base, with 6 bases between them. The germline CDR1 and CDR2 sequences are MGHRA and YSYEKL. The CDR3 DNA is TGCGCCAGCAGCCAAGATCTCAGGAACACTGAAGCTTTCTTT. It yields the protein CASSQDLRNTEAFF.

This chain connects TRBV19 to TRBJ2-3; D remains ambiguous. This CDR3 region has 12 residues. V was clipped by 3 bases and J by 7 bases, with 8 bases between them. The germline CDR1 and CDR2 sequences are LNHDA and SQIVND (reference sequence). The CDR3 DNA is TGTGCCAGTAGTATTGATCGCTATACGCAGTATTTT. Protein: CASSIDRYTQYF.

This clone was counted a few times. This rearrangement joins TRBV7-9 to TRBJ1-5, with TRBD1 identical over 9 bases. This CDR3 spans 15 amino acids. With 5 bases clipped from V and 2 bases from J, the junction kept 4 bases outside the gene matches. Germline V gives CDR1 SEHNR, CDR2 FQNEAQ (reference sequence). The CDR3 spells CASSPTGGRNQPQHF. In DNA form, the CDR3 reads TGTGCCAGCAGCCCAACAGGGGGCCGCAATCAGCCCCAGCATTTT.

The V gene is TRBV28, the J gene TRBJ2-7; TRBD2 aligns across 7 bases. V lost 8 bases to trimming and J lost 2 bases; unmatched junction nucleotides: 15. CDR1 and CDR2 (germline): MDHEN, SYDVKM. The CDR3 is 16 residues long. The CDR3 DNA sequence: TGTGCCAGCCAGATTTTGGGGGGGGAAGTTACCTACGAGCAGTACTTC. This sequence encodes CASQILGGEVTYEQYF.

For this clone: Sequence at one end of the junction differs from germline and may be a read error. The rearrangement links TRBV5-6 to TRBJ2-5; a possible D gene is TRBD2 (6 bases). This CDR3 has 13 residues. In germline, CDR1 is SGHDT, CDR2 YYEEEE. CDR3: CASSWGVQETQYF. In nucleotides, the CDR3 is TGTGCCAGCAGCTGGGGGGTACAAGAAACCCAGTACTTC.

This clone is a singleton in its sample. The chain recombines TRBV27 with TRBJ2-1; TRBD2 aligns across 16 bases. Unmatched junction bases numbered 4, after V lost 3 bases and J lost 5 bases. In germline, CDR1 is MNHEY, CDR2 SMNVEV (reference sequence). The CDR3 runs to 17 residues. The CDR3 coding sequence is TGTGCCAGCAGTTTTTCGGGACTAGCGGGAGGGCACAATGAGCAGTTCTTC. It translates to CASSFSGLAGGHNEQFF.

The chain carries TRBV18 and TRBJ2-2; no clear D. The V gene lost 1 base and the J gene lost 1 base, with 10 bases spanning the gap. The germline V gene has CDR1 KGHSH and CDR2 LQKENI. The CDR3 runs 16 residues. In DNA, the CDR3 is TGTGCCAGCTCACCACAAATCGAAAGGAACACCGGGGAGCTGTTTTTT. Translating it yields CASSPQIERNTGELFF.